The next 22 T cell receptor beta chains were all read from a single sample in a study of T cell responses to AZD1222 COVID-19 vaccine. Some clones are missing from TCRdb's copy, which holds only in-frame ones; the method was immunoSEQ multiplex PCR. Here the sample spans 110,000 to 150,000 clones, approximately 90% being singletons. The material sequenced was peripheral blood, taken 28 days after the second AZD1222 dose. The receptors come from an adult who received the AZD1222 COVID-19 vaccine.

The rearrangement joins TRBV5-6 to TRBJ2-1; 8 bases line up with TRBD2. Germline CDR1 is SGHDT and CDR2 is YYEEEE. The V and J ends lost 2 bases and 4 bases, in that order; junction bases with no gene match: 5. The CDR3 length is 15 residues. The CDR3 sequence is CASSFPTSAYNEQFF. The CDR3 DNA follows: TGTGCCAGCAGCTTTCCGACTAGCGCGTACAATGAGCAGTTCTTC.

The chain is built from TRBV9 and TRBJ1-3; maybe TRBD1 (6 bases). Germline V gene data show CDR1 as SGDLS and CDR2 as YYNGEE. This CDR3 comprises 16 residues. V was pared by 4 bases and J by 0 bases, with 14 bases between. The CDR3 DNA reads TGTGCCAGCAGCTCAAGCATAGGGGGCTCTGGAAACACCATATATTTT. It translates to CASSSSIGGSGNTIYF.

The rearrangement links TRBV5-5 to TRBJ1-2; D unresolved. Trimming removed 0 bases at V and 2 bases at J, with 11 bases between. The CDR3 has 15 amino acids. In germline, CDR1 is SGHKS, CDR2 YYEKEE (reference sequence). The CDR3 DNA is TGTGCCAGCAGCTTGGGGCAGACGATGAACTATGGCTACACCTTC. Protein sequence: CASSLGQTMNYGYTF.

The V gene is TRBV2, the J gene TRBJ2-6, with unresolved D. CDR1 is SNHLY, CDR2 FYNNEI, per germline. The CDR3 is 14 residues long. Trimming removed 8 bases at V and 1 base at J, with 9 bases between. The CDR3 region has the DNA TGTGCCAGCGGAAGGGAATCTGGGGCCAACGTCCTGACTTTC. The encoded protein is CASGRESGANVLTF.

The chain links TRBV2 to TRBJ2-3; D could derive from TRBD1 or TRBD2 (5 bases each). This CDR3 has 14 amino acids. Germline lookup yields CDR1 SNHLY and CDR2 FYNNEI. Trimming removed 8 bases from V and 2 bases from J, with 14 bases in between. CDR3 protein: CASDRGGYTDTQYF. CDR3 DNA: TGTGCCAGCGACCGGGGCGGGTACACAGATACGCAGTATTTT.

The genes are TRBV18 and TRBJ2-3; D is unclear. V lost 6 bases to trimming and J lost 6 bases, with 19 bases between them. CDR3 size: 15 residues. Germline loops: CDR1 KGHSH, CDR2 LQKENI. The CDR3 protein is CASSLNSGSSDTQYF. The CDR3, as DNA: TGTGCCAGCTCCCTCAACTCCGGATCGTCGGATACGCAGTATTTT.

The chain has TRBV5-1 and TRBJ2-7; 9 positions agree with TRBD2. Germline lookup yields CDR1 SGHRS and CDR2 YFSETQ. With 1 base clipped from V and 0 bases from J, the junction kept 5 bases outside the gene matches. The CDR3 has 16 residues. The CDR3 sequence is CASSLLSSGNSYEQYF. In DNA, the CDR3 is TGCGCCAGCAGCTTGTTATCTAGCGGGAACTCCTACGAGCAGTACTTC.

This chain connects TRBV2 to TRBJ1-5; no reliable D call. V lost 6 bases to trimming and J lost 0 bases, with 12 bases between them. This CDR3 has 15 residues. Germline loops: CDR1 SNHLY, CDR2 FYNNEI. The chain's CDR3 is CASRTRWDSNQPQHF. CDR3 sequence (DNA): TGTGCCAGCAGAACGAGGTGGGATAGCAATCAGCCCCAGCATTTT. The full variable domain, its missing parts supplied by reference TRBV2 and TRBJ1-5, is EPEVTQTPSHQVTQMGQEVILRCVPISNHLYFYWYRQILGQKVEFLVSFYNNEISEKSEIFDDQFSVERPDGSNFTLKIRSTKLEDSAMYFCASRTRWDSNQPQHFGDGTRLSIL.

The V and J genes are TRBV5-5 and TRBJ2-1, with 10 bases lining up with TRBD2. The V gene end was trimmed by 4 bases and the J gene end by 9 bases; junction bases not matched to a gene: 16. Germline-derived CDR1 and CDR2 are SGHKS and YYEKEE (reference sequence). This CDR3 region has 17 residues. CDR3 sequence: CASSRGTSVLPGGEQFF. The CDR3 DNA sequence: TGTGCCAGCAGCCGGGGGACTAGCGTCCTCCCAGGGGGTGAGCAGTTCTTC. Variable domain in full (rest from reference TRBV5-5 and TRBJ2-1): DAGVTQSPTHLIKTRGQQVTLRCSPISGHKSVSWYQQVLGQGPQFIFQYYEKEERGRGNFPDRFSARQFPNYSSELNVNALLLGDSALYLCASSRGTSVLPGGEQFFGPGTRLTVL.

This chain links TRBV2 with TRBJ1-1, with D perhaps TRBD1 (6 bases). The CDR3 has 13 residues. Trimming pared 7 bases from V and 1 base from J, leaving 10 bases between. CDR1 SNHLY and CDR2 FYNNEI come from the germline V gene. CDR3 nucleotides: TGTGCCAGCATGATACAGGGGAACACTGAAGCTTTCTTT. Encoded protein: CASMIQGNTEAFF.

This chain links TRBV7-9 with TRBJ1-2; D not certain. Trimming removed 5 bases at V and 7 bases at J, with 14 bases between. Germline V lookup: CDR1 SEHNR, CDR2 FQNEAQ (reference sequence). This CDR3 region has 13 residues. CDR3 in amino acids: CASSAQTTAGYTF. CDR3 coding DNA: TGTGCCAGCAGCGCTCAGACTACCGCTGGCTACACCTTC.

The chain links TRBV7-9 to TRBJ1-4; 9 bases agree with TRBD1. V was pared by 4 bases and J by 3 bases, with 3 bases of the junction left unmatched. Germline CDR1 is SEHNR and CDR2 is FQNEAQ (reference sequence). The CDR3 extends over 15 amino acids. The CDR3 loop reads CASSSGTGSNEKLFF. In nucleotides, the CDR3 is TGTGCCAGCAGCTCCGGGACAGGGTCTAATGAAAAACTGTTTTTT.

The J gene is TRBJ2-1, the V gene TRBV21-1; TRBD1, the table's D call, lacks a check against the DNA. TRBV21-1 represents a pseudogene. The CDR3 length is 16 residues. The CDR3 DNA is TGTGCCAGCAGCAAAGTAGCAGACAGGGGTCTGAGTGAGCAGTTCTTC. Protein sequence: CASSKVADRGLSEQFF.

The rearrangement links TRBV5-1 to TRBJ1-1; D might be TRBD1 (6 bases). This CDR3 has 15 residues. The germline V and J ends were trimmed by 1 base and 3 bases, with 13 bases remaining between them. Germline assignment: CDR1 SGHRS and CDR2 YFSETQ. The CDR3 bases are TGCGCCAGCAGCTTGAGGGGGGCCATAGACACTGAAGCTTTCTTT. This sequence encodes CASSLRGAIDTEAFF.

This rearrangement joins TRBV3-1 (or the pseudogene TRBV3-2) to TRBJ2-1; 8 bases are a match to TRBD2. After removal of 4 bases from V and 10 bases from J, the junction contained 12 bases not matched to a gene. CDR1 and CDR2 from the germline V gene are LGHDT and YNNKEL (reference sequence). The CDR3 covers 15 residues. Here the CDR3 DNA reads TGTGCCAGCAGCCTGATAGCGGGACCTGTGGGGGAGCAGTTCTTC. As protein: CASSLIAGPVGEQFF.

V and J are TRBV20-1 and TRBJ2-3; D is unclear. The CDR3 consists of 11 residues. CDR1 and CDR2 (germline): DFQATT, SNEGSKA (reference sequence). V was clipped by 0 bases and J by 8 bases, with 6 bases between them. CDR3 protein: CSARDGRTQYF. CDR3 DNA sequence: TGCAGTGCTAGAGATGGCCGTACGCAGTATTTT.

CDR3 residues: CATSRDITDTQYF. For the CDR3, the DNA is TGTGCCACCAGCAGAGATATCACAGATACGCAGTATTTT. The rearrangement uses TRBV15 and TRBJ2-3; unclear D gene. V was shortened by 0 bases and J by 2 bases, with 3 bases between the two germline ends. The CDR3 covers 13 residues. Per the germline V gene, CDR1 is LNHNV and CDR2 is YYDKDF (reference sequence).

The chain links TRBV7-3 to TRBJ2-1; TRBD2 matches 9 bases. J was trimmed by 4 bases and V by 5 bases; bases with no gene match: 6. CDR1 is SGHTA and CDR2 is FQGTGA in the germline V gene. CDR3 length: 15 residues. The CDR3 region is CASSPQRGAYNEQFF. For the CDR3, the DNA is TGTGCCAGCAGCCCACAGCGGGGGGCTTACAATGAGCAGTTCTTC.

This clone has only one observation. V and J are TRBV19 and TRBJ2-3; D uncertain. Germline-derived CDR1 and CDR2 are LNHDA and SQIVND (reference sequence). The CDR3 runs to 12 residues. The V end lost 3 bases, the J end lost 0 bases, and 1 base lay between the germline ends. Here the CDR3 DNA reads TGTGCCAGTAGTATCAGCACAGATACGCAGTATTTT. Amino acid sequence: CASSISTDTQYF.

This chain joins TRBV4-1 and TRBJ2-3; 12 nucleotides agree with TRBD2. CDR3 length: 16 residues. The trim removed 6 bases at V and 0 bases at J, leaving 4 bases unmatched. Per germline, CDR1 MGHRA and CDR2 YSYEKL. The CDR3 protein is CASRSTSGRSTDTQYF. The CDR3 DNA sequence: TGCGCCAGCAGATCCACTAGCGGGAGGAGCACAGATACGCAGTATTTT.

This clone is a singleton in its sample. The rearrangement joins TRBV25-1 to TRBJ1-5, with 11 bases aligning to TRBD1. CDR3 length equals 15 residues. V lost 6 bases and J lost 4; bases outside the gene matches: 5. The V gene's germline CDR1 is MGHDK and CDR2 SYGVNS. The DNA of the CDR3 is TGTGCCAGCAGCCCGGGACAGGGGGGAAATCAGCCCCAGCATTTT. Translating gives CASSPGQGGNQPQHF. Complete variable domain (other parts from reference TRBV25-1 and TRBJ1-5): EADIYQTPRYLVIGTGKKITLECSQTMGHDKMYWYQQDPGMELHLIHYSYGVNSTEKGDLSSESTVSRIRTEHFPLTLESARPSHTSQYLCASSPGQGGNQPQHFGDGTRLSIL.

The chain combines TRBV2 with TRBJ2-1, with 11 bases fitting TRBD2. The V gene's germline CDR1 is SNHLY and CDR2 FYNNEI. The CDR3 totals 18 residues. V shed 4 bases and J 6 bases; nucleotides not matched to a gene: 14. In DNA, the CDR3 is TGTGCCAGCAGTGTTTTAGCGGGAGGGCCGGGAAAGGGCAATGAGCAGTTCTTC. Its translation: CASSVLAGGPGKGNEQFF.